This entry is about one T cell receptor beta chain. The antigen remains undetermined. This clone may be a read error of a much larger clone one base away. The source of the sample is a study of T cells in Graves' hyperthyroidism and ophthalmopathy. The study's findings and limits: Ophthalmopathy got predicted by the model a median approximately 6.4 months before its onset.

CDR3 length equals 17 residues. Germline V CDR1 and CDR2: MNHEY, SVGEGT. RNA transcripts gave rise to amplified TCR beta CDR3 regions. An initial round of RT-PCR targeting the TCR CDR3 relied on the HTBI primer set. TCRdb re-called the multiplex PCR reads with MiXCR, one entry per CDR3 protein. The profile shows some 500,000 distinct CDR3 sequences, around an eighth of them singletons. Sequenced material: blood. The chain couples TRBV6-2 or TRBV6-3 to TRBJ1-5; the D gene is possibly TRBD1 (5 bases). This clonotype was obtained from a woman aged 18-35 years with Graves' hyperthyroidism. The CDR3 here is CAGSSWGTLALAQPQHF. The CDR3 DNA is TGTGCCGGCAGCTCCTGGGGGACCTTAGCGTTGGCTCAGCCCCAGCATTTT.